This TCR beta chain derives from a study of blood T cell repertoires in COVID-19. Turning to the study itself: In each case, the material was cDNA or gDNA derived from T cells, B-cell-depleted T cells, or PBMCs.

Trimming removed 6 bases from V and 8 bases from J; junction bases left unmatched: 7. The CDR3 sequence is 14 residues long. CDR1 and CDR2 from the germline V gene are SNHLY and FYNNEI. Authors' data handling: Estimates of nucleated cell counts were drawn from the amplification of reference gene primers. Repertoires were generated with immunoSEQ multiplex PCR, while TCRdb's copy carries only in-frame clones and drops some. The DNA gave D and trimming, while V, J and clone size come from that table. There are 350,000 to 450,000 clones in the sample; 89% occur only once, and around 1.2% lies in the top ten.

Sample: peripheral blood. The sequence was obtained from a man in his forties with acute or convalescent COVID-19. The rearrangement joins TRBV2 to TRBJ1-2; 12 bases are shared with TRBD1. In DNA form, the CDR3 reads TGTGCCAGCAGAGACGCCGGGACAGGGGGCGGCTACACCTTC. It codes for CASRDAGTGGGYTF.